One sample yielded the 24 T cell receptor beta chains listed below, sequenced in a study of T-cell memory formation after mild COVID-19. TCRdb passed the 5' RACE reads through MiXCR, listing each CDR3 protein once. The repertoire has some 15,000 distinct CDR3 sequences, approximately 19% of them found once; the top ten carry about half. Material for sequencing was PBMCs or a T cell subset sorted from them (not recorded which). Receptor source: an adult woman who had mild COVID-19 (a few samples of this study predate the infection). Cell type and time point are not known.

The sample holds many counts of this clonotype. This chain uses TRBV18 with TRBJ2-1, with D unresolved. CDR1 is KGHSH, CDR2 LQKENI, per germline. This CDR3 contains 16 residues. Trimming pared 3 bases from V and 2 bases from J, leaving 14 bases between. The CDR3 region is CASSPPSTGPYNEQFF. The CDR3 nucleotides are TGTGCCAGCTCACCCCCGTCCACCGGCCCCTACAATGAGCAGTTCTTC.

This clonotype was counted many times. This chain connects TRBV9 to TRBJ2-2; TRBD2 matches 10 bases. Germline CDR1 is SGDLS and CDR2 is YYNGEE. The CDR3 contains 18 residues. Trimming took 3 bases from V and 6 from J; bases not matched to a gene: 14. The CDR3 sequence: CASSAPEHPSGSAGELFF. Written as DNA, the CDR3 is TGTGCCAGCAGCGCCCCCGAGCACCCTAGCGGGAGTGCCGGGGAGCTGTTTTTT.

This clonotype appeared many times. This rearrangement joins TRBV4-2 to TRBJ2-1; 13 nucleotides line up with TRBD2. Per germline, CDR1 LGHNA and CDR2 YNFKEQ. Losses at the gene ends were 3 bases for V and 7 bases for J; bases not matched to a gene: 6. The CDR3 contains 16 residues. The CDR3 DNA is TGTGCCAGCAGCCAGGCGTTGACTAGCGGGAGGAATGAGCAGTTCTTC. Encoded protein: CASSQALTSGRNEQFF.

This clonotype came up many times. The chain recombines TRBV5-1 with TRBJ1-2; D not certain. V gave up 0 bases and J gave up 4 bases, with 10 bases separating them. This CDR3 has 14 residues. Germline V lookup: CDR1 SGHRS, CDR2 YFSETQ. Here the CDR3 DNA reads TGCGCCAGCAGCTTGGCTGGGTCAGCCTATGGCTACACCTTC. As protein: CASSLAGSAYGYTF. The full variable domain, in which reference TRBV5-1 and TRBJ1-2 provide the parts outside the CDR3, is KAGVTQTPRYLIKTRGQQVTLSCSPISGHRSVSWYQQTPGQGLQFLFEYFSETQRNKGNFPGRFSGRQFSNSRSEMNVSTLELGDSALYLCASSLAGSAYGYTFGSGTRLTVV.

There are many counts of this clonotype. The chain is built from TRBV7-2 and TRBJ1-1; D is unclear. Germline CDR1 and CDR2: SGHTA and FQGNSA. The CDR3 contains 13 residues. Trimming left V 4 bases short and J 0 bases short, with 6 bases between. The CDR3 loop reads CASSSHLNTEAFF. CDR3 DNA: TGTGCCAGCAGCTCACATCTGAACACTGAAGCTTTCTTT.

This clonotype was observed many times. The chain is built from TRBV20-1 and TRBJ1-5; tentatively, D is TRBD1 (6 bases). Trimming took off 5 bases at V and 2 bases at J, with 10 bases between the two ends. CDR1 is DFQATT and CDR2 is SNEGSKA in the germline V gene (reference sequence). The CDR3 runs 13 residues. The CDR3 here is CSAYRVGNQPQHF. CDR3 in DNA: TGCAGTGCTTACAGGGTTGGCAATCAGCCCCAGCATTTT.

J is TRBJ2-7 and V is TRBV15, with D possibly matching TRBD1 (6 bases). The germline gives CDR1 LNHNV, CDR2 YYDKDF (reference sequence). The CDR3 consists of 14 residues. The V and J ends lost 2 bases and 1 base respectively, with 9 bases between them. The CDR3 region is CATSRLQGSYEQYF. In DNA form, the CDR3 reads TGTGCCACCAGCAGACTTCAGGGGTCCTACGAGCAGTACTTC.

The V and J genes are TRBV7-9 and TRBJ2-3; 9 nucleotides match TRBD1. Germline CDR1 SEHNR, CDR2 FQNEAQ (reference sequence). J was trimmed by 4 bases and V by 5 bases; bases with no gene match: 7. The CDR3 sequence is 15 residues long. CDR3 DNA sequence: TGTGCCAGCAGCCCGAGGGGACAGGGTCCAGATACGCAGTATTTT. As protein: CASSPRGQGPDTQYF.

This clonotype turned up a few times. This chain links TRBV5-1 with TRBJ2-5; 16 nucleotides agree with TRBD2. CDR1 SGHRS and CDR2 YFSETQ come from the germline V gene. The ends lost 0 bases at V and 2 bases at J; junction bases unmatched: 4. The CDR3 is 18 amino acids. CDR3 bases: TGCGCCAGCAGCTTGGTGGGACTAGCGGGGGGGGGACAAGAGACCCAGTACTTC. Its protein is CASSLVGLAGGGQETQYF.

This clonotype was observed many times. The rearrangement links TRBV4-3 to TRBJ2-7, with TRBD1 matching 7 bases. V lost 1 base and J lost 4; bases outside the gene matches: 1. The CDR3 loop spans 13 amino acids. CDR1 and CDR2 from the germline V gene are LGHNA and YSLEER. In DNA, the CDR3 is TGCGCCAGCAGCCAAGCCAGGGGGTACGAGCAGTACTTC. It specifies CASSQARGYEQYF.

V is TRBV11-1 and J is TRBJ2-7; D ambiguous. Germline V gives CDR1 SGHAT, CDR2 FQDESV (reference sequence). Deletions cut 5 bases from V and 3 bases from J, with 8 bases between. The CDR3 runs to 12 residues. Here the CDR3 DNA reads TGTGCCAGCAGCCAGGCCAGCTACGAGCAGTACTTC. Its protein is CASSQASYEQYF.

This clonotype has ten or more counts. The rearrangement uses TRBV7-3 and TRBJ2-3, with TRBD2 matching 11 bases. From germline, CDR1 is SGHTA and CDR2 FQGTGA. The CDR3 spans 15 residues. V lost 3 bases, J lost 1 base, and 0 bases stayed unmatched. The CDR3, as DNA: TGTGCCAGCAGCTTGACTAGCGGGGGCACAGATACGCAGTATTTT. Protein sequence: CASSLTSGGTDTQYF.

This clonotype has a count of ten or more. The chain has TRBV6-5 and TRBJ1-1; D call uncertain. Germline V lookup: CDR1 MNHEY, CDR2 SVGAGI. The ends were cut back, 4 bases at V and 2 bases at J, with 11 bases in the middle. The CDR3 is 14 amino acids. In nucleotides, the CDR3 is TGTGCCAGCAGTTTCGGTGGATATAACACTGAAGCTTTCTTT. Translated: CASSFGGYNTEAFF.

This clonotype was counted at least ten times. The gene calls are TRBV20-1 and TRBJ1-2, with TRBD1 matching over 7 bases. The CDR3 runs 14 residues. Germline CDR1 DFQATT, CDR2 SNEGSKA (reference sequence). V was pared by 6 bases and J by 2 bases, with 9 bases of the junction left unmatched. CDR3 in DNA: TGCAGTGCCACCTCGAGGGGGCAAAACTATGGCTACACCTTC. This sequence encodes CSATSRGQNYGYTF.

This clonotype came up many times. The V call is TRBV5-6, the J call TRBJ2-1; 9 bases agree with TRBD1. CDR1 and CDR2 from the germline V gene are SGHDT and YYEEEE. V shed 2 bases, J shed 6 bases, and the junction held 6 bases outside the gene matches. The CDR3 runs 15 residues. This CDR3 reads CASSFGTGNGNEQFF. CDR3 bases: TGTGCCAGCAGCTTCGGGACAGGGAATGGCAATGAGCAGTTCTTC.

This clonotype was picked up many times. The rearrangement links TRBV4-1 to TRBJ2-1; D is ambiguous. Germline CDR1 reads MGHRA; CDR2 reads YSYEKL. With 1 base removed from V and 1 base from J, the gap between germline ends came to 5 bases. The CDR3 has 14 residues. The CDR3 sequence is CASSQAGSYNEQFF. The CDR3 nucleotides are TGCGCCAGCAGCCAAGCCGGATCCTACAATGAGCAGTTCTTC.

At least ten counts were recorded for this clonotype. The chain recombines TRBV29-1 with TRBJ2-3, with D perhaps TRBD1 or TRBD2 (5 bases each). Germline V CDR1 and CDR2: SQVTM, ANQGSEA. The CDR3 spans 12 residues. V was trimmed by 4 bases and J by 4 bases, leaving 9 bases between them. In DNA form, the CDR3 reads TGCAGCGTTGGGGGGTTAGCAGATACGCAGTATTTT. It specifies CSVGGLADTQYF.

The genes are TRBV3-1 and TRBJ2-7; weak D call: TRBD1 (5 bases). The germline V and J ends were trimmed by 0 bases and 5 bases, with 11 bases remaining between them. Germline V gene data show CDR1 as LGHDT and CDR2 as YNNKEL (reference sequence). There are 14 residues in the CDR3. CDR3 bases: TGTGCCAGCAGCCAAGAAGTCAGGGTCAACGAGCAGTACTTC. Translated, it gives CASSQEVRVNEQYF.

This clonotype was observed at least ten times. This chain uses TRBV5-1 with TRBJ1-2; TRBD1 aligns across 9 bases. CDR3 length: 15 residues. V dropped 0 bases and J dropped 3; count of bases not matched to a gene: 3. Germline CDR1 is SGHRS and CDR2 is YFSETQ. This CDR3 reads CASSLATGGDYGYTF. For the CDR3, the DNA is TGCGCCAGCAGCTTGGCGACAGGGGGGGACTATGGCTACACCTTC. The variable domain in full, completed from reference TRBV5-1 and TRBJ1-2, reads KAGVTQTPRYLIKTRGQQVTLSCSPISGHRSVSWYQQTPGQGLQFLFEYFSETQRNKGNFPGRFSGRQFSNSRSEMNVSTLELGDSALYLCASSLATGGDYGYTFGSGTRLTVV.

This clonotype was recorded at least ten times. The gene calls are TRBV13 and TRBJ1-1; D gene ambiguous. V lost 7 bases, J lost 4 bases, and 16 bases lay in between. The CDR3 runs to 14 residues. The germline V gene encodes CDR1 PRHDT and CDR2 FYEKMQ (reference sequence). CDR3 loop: CASIHPSVGTEAFF. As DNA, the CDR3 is TGTGCCAGCATCCATCCCTCGGTGGGCACTGAAGCTTTCTTT.

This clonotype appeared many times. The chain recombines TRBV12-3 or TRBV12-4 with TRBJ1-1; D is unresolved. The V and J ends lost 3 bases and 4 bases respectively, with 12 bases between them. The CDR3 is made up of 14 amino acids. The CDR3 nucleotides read TGTGCCAGCAGTTTCGAGGTTAGCGGCACTGAAGCTTTCTTT. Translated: CASSFEVSGTEAFF.

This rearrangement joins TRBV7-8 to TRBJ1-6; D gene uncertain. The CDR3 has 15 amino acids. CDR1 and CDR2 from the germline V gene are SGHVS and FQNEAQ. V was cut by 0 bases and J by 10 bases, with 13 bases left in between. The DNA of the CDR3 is TGTGCCAGCAGCTTAGCAGGGAACGAAGAATCACCCCTCCACTTT. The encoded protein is CASSLAGNEESPLHF.

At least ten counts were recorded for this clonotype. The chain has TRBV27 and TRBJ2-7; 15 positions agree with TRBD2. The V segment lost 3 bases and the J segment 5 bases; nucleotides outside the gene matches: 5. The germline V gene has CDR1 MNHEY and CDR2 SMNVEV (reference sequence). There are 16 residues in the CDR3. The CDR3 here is CASSFWTSGRDNEQYF. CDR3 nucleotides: TGTGCCAGCAGTTTCTGGACTAGCGGGAGGGACAACGAGCAGTACTTC.

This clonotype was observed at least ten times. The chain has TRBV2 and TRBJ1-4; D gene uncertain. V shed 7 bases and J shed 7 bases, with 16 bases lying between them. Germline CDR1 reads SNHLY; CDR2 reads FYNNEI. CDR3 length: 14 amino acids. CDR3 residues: CASTVWPASEKLFF. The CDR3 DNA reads TGTGCCAGCACCGTTTGGCCAGCGAGTGAAAAACTGTTTTTT. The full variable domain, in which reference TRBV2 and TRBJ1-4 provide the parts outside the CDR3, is EPEVTQTPSHQVTQMGQEVILRCVPISNHLYFYWYRQILGQKVEFLVSFYNNEISEKSEIFDDQFSVERPDGSNFTLKIRSTKLEDSAMYFCASTVWPASEKLFFGSGTQLSVL.